A single sample is the source of the 21 T cell receptor beta chains below, sequenced in a study of regulatory T cells in long-lasting Graves disease. The time point is: newly diagnosed GD, antithyroid drugs for less than 3 months. Construction of the TCR library relied on RNA isolated from PBMCs. iRepertoire HTBI primers and Arm-PCR of CDR3 regions built TCR beta libraries. Each CDR3 protein gets one entry after TCRdb re-called the multiplex PCR reads with MiXCR. The repertoire consists of hundreds of thousands of distinct CDR3 sequences, with about 13% occurring once and the leading ten covering roughly a tenth. These data were also reused for a study on T cells in Graves' hyperthyroidism and ophthalmopathy.

The starting material was peripheral blood mononuclear cells (PBMCs), obtained at new diagnosis, from a patient treated with antithyroid drugs. The receptors stem from a man aged 25-45 years with Graves disease.

This clonotype was recorded a few times. The rearrangement links TRBV18 to TRBJ2-7; weak D call: TRBD1 (6 bases). The ends were cut back, 3 bases at V and 3 bases at J, with 18 bases in the middle. Germline assignment: CDR1 KGHSH and CDR2 LQKENI. The CDR3 totals 16 residues. The DNA for the CDR3 is TGTGCCAGCTCACCCGGAGGCAGGGGAAGATACTACGAGCAGTACTTC. Translated, it gives CASSPGGRGRYYEQYF. Variable domain in full (rest from reference TRBV18 and TRBJ2-7): NAGVMQNPRHLVRRRGQEARLRCSPMKGHSHVYWYRQLPEEGLKFMVYLQKENIIDESGMPKERFSAEFPKEGPSILRIQQVVRGDSAAYFCASSPGGRGRYYEQYFGPGTRLTVT.

Comment on this clonotype: Being one base from a much bigger clone, this may be a read error. The rearrangement links TRBV29-1 to TRBJ2-7; D could derive from TRBD1 or TRBD2 (5 bases each). CDR3 length: 14 amino acids. Germline-derived CDR1 and CDR2 are SQVTM and ANQGSEA. With 2 bases removed from V and 1 base from J, the gap between germline ends came to 12 bases. Here the CDR3 DNA reads TGCAGCGTTGAACTCGGGACGGGTTCCTACGAGCAGTACTTC. It translates to CSVELGTGSYEQYF.

The rearrangement joins TRBV28 to TRBJ2-7; D remains ambiguous. The CDR3 covers 13 residues. The ends were cut back, 6 bases at V and 3 bases at J, with 12 bases in the middle. Per germline, CDR1 MDHEN and CDR2 SYDVKM. The CDR3 DNA sequence: TGTGCCAGCAGACCCGGTATGGACTACGAGCAGTACTTC. It yields the protein CASRPGMDYEQYF.

This clonotype was observed many times. J is TRBJ1-2 and V is TRBV10-3, with D hard to call. Germline V gene lookup returns CDR1 ENHRY and CDR2 SYGVKD. Between the trimmed V and J ends, which lost 4 bases and 7 bases, there was a span of 13 bases. The CDR3 is 13 residues long. CDR3 region: CAISVEGFGGYTF. CDR3 nucleotides: TGTGCCATCAGTGTGGAAGGGTTCGGTGGCTACACCTTC.

This clonotype has ten or more counts. V and J are TRBV7-9 and TRBJ1-2; possibly TRBD1 for D (6 bases). Germline V gene data show CDR1 as SEHNR and CDR2 as FQNEAQ (reference sequence). This CDR3 is built from 13 residues. V was clipped by 6 bases and J by 4 bases, with 12 bases between them. CDR3 sequence: CASSPGQSYGYTF. CDR3 nucleotide sequence: TGTGCCAGCAGTCCAGGACAGTCCTATGGCTACACCTTC.

This clonotype showed up just a few times. The V call is TRBV19, the J call TRBJ1-5; no reliable D call. Trimming removed 4 bases from V and 0 bases from J, with 10 bases in between. The length of the CDR3 is 15 residues. Germline CDR1 and CDR2: LNHDA and SQIVND (reference sequence). DNA for the CDR3: TGTGCCAGTAGTAGGGCAGCTTATAGCAATCAGCCCCAGCATTTT. Protein sequence: CASSRAAYSNQPQHF. Full variable domain (missing parts from reference TRBV19 and TRBJ1-5): DGGITQSPKYLFRKEGQNVTLSCEQNLNHDAMYWYRQDPGQGLRLIYYSQIVNDFQKGDIAEGYSVSREKKESFPLTVTSAQKNPTAFYLCASSRAAYSNQPQHFGDGTRLSIL.

A few counts support this clonotype. The chain combines TRBV4-1 with TRBJ2-1; 12 nucleotides agree with TRBD2. Germline CDR1 reads MGHRA; CDR2 reads YSYEKL. This CDR3 region has 16 residues. V gave up 4 bases and J gave up 5 bases; unmatched junction bases: 6. The CDR3 is CASSPRLAGVDNEQFF. CDR3 nucleotide sequence: TGCGCCAGCAGCCCGCGACTAGCGGGAGTGGACAATGAGCAGTTCTTC.

The chain employs TRBV18 and TRBJ2-7; the D is unclear. The V and J ends lost 6 bases and 4 bases respectively, with 13 bases between them. The CDR3 totals 13 residues. Germline V lookup: CDR1 KGHSH, CDR2 LQKENI. The CDR3 loop is CASSPTELYEQYF. CDR3 DNA: TGTGCCAGCTCCCCGACGGAATTATACGAGCAGTACTTC.

This clonotype was recorded many times. The rearrangement uses TRBV5-1 and TRBJ2-2, with TRBD1 matching over 9 bases. The CDR3 totals 14 residues. Germline CDR1 SGHRS, CDR2 YFSETQ. J gave up 7 bases and V 3 bases, and 4 bases lay outside the gene matches. CDR3 residues: CASSWDRAVGELFF. The CDR3 coding sequence is TGCGCCAGCAGCTGGGACAGGGCGGTCGGGGAGCTGTTTTTT.

This clonotype was recorded at least ten times. CDR3 amino acids: CASGSLGEQYF. CDR3 sequence (DNA): TGTGCCAGCGGTTCGTTAGGAGAGCAGTACTTC. The chain uses TRBV6-5 and TRBJ2-7; D ambiguous. The CDR3 is 11 residues long. Germline loops: CDR1 MNHEY, CDR2 SVGAGI. Trimming stripped 8 bases from V and 7 bases from J, with 12 bases between.

A few counts support this clonotype. The chain has TRBV5-1 and TRBJ2-5; tentative D call: TRBD1 (6 bases). Trimming shortened V by 2 bases and J by 4 bases, and 15 bases separated the two germline ends. The germline V gene encodes CDR1 SGHRS and CDR2 YFSETQ. This CDR3 is built from 15 residues. CDR3 DNA: TGCGCCAGCAGCTTAGCTTTGACAGGCCGAGAGACCCAGTACTTC. This translates into CASSLALTGRETQYF.

This clonotype was seen at least ten times. The V and J genes are TRBV13 and TRBJ1-4; D uncertain. The germline V and J ends were trimmed by 2 bases and 3 bases, with 19 bases remaining between them. The CDR3 extends over 18 amino acids. In germline, CDR1 is PRHDT, CDR2 FYEKMQ (reference sequence). DNA for the CDR3: TGTGCCAGCAGCTTATGGGCAGGACCCTTGCACCCTAATGAAAAACTGTTTTTT. It codes for CASSLWAGPLHPNEKLFF.

This clonotype was seen just once. This chain joins TRBV10-3 and TRBJ1-6; possible D gene TRBD1, 6 bases. The CDR3 runs 13 residues. CDR1 ENHRY and CDR2 SYGVKD come from the germline V gene. The CDR3 coding sequence is TGTACCAACCGCGAGGGGGAAGGTTCACCCCTCCACTTT. It is translated as CTNREGEGSPLHF.

This clonotype was found many times. The CDR3 is CASSQGAEYGYTF. CDR3 bases: TGTGCCAGCAGCCAGGGGGCGGAATATGGCTACACCTTC. J is TRBJ1-2 and V is TRBV3-1, with D possibly matching TRBD1 (6 bases). Germline loops: CDR1 LGHDT, CDR2 YNNKEL (reference sequence). Trimming stripped 3 bases from V and 5 bases from J, with 10 bases between. The CDR3 contains 13 residues.

This clonotype has at least ten counts. CDR3 loop: CSASRDRTYEQYF. The CDR3 nucleotides are TGCAGTGCTAGCAGGGATAGGACCTACGAGCAGTACTTC. The genes are TRBV20-1 and TRBJ2-7; TRBD1 is a possible D gene (5 bases). The length of the CDR3 is 13 residues. Germline-derived CDR1 and CDR2 are DFQATT and SNEGSKA (reference sequence). Trimming removed 3 bases from V and 2 bases from J, with 11 bases in between.

The V and J genes are TRBV19 and TRBJ1-2; TRBD1 is a possible D gene (5 bases). The CDR3 extends over 17 amino acids. The V gene's germline CDR1 is LNHDA and CDR2 SQIVND (reference sequence). Trimming removed 3 bases from V and 6 bases from J, with 23 bases in between. The CDR3: CASSIPRVTWRHDGYTF. CDR3 sequence (DNA): TGTGCCAGTAGTATCCCCAGGGTAACTTGGAGGCATGATGGCTACACCTTC.

This clonotype was counted many times. V and J are TRBV7-2 and TRBJ1-1; D is perhaps TRBD1 (5 bases). The germline gives CDR1 SGHTA, CDR2 FQGNSA. This CDR3 spans 13 amino acids. Trimming shortened V by 5 bases and J by 3 bases, and 10 bases separated the two germline ends. The DNA for the CDR3 is TGTGCCAGCAGCCGCAGGGCTGACACTGAAGCTTTCTTT. Its translation is CASSRRADTEAFF.

This clonotype showed up many times. The rearrangement uses TRBV7-2 and TRBJ2-5; 8 nucleotides align to TRBD2. The end of the DNA is better explained by TRBJ2-1, so the J call may be wrong. The CDR3 spans 16 residues. CDR1 is SGHTA and CDR2 is FQGNSA in the germline V gene. CDR3 region: CASSLGRSGRAGEQFF. CDR3 nucleotide sequence: TGTGCCAGCAGCTTAGGTAGGTCCGGGAGGGCCGGTGAGCAGTTCTTC.

Ten or more counts support this clonotype. This chain connects TRBV6-1 to TRBJ1-2, with D hard to call. The CDR3 is 14 amino acids. Trimming left V 4 bases short and J 7 bases short, with 16 bases between. In germline, CDR1 is MNHNS, CDR2 SASEGT. In DNA, the CDR3 is TGTGCCAGCAGTGCAACAGATCCTCGGGGTGGCTACACCTTC. The encoded protein is CASSATDPRGGYTF.

Many counts were recorded for this clonotype. V is TRBV30 and J is TRBJ1-1; D perhaps matches TRBD1 (5 bases). V lost 5 bases, J lost 0 bases, and 10 bases lay in between. The CDR3 loop spans 13 amino acids. The germline gives CDR1 GTSNPN, CDR2 SVGIG (reference sequence). Here the CDR3 DNA reads TGTGCCTGGGGGGACGGCTTGAACACTGAAGCTTTCTTT. Its protein product is CAWGDGLNTEAFF.

This clonotype has ten or more counts. This chain uses TRBV12-3 or TRBV12-4 with TRBJ2-5; 11 bases are shared with TRBD2. The CDR3 sequence is 14 residues long. V shed 6 bases, J shed 5 bases, and the junction held 5 bases outside the gene matches. The CDR3 sequence: CASSQWTSGETQYF. The CDR3 nucleotides read TGTGCCAGCAGCCAATGGACTAGCGGGGAGACCCAGTACTTC.